A single count supports the clone carrying this T cell receptor beta chain. The antigen remains unidentified. Method: immunoSEQ multiplex PCR; TCRdb's copy keeps in-frame clones and lacks some. There are more than 900,000 clones in the sample; about 80% occur only once, and 0.55% to 0.7% lies in the top ten. Donors, without exception, were Caucasian adults residing in Nashville, Tennessee. The record originates from a study of shared clonotypes between healthy human individuals. The study's findings and limits: Naive subsets generally had larger estimated richness than memory subsets.

The specimen was memory CD4+ T cells from PBMCs. As for subset: CD45RA-negative fraction. The clonotype originates from a young man in good health. Some clones in this sample may be carry-over from other donors' samples.

CDR3 sequence reads: CACRLEETQYF. DNA for the CDR3: TGTGCCTGTCGATTGGAAGAGACCCAGTACTTC. The genes are TRBV30 and TRBJ2-5; D unclear. Germline CDR1 reads GTSNPN; CDR2 reads SVGIG (reference sequence). V lost 6 bases to trimming and J lost 3 bases, with 8 bases between them. The CDR3 is 11 residues long.